The text below deals with one T cell receptor (beta chain). This sample was taken from a study of early T cells in non-severe SARS-CoV-2 infection. Looking at the study overall: Chains from this unsorted whole-blood bulk RNA could not be paired.

Each single cDNA molecule received a unique molecular identifier. A single record per CDR3 protein comes from TCRdb applying MiXCR to the 5' RACE reads. The sample comprises around 67,000 distinct CDR3 sequences, over 9.5% of which are singletons, and roughly 6% rests with the top ten. Looked up from germline, CDR1 is SGDLS and CDR2 is YYNGEE. The germline V and J ends were trimmed by 4 bases and 4 bases, with 10 bases remaining between them. The CDR3 totals 13 residues. The input for sequencing was whole blood, taken at baseline. The clonotype was recovered from an adult who was a healthcare worker with PCR-confirmed SARS-CoV-2 infection or an uninfected control (not recorded which). This sequence joins TRBV9 and TRBJ2-3; unclear D gene. The CDR3 spells CASSLRTADTQYF. The CDR3 DNA sequence: TGTGCCAGCAGCTTAAGGACGGCAGATACGCAGTATTTT.